The 29 T cell receptor beta chains below all came from one sample that was sequenced in a study of blood T cells in healthy people across ages (dated by TCRdb to 2013 to 2016). The method was 5' RACE. Sequencing took place on an Illumina HiSeq 2500. A second PCR of roughly 7 to 11 cycles was run with a J-beta primer mix and a sample-barcoded 5' primer. TCRdb took the public reads, trimmed them with fastp at Q25, ran MiXCR for clone calling and kept in-frame beta chains. Identical CDR3 proteins give one entry, which carries the most common genes and DNA. In all, the sample holds roughly 1.4 million distinct CDR3 sequences, and approximately 59% of those were seen once. The leading ten clones occupy under 8.5% of the sample. Input material: blood. These receptors all stem from a young man in good health.

J is TRBJ1-1 and V is TRBV4-2; 10 bases match TRBD1. The junction had 6 bases not matched to a gene; V was cut back by 4 bases and J by 4 bases. Germline CDR1 reads LGHNA; CDR2 reads YNFKEQ. The length of the CDR3 is 15 residues. The CDR3 sequence: CASSLLGDRGTEAFF. The CDR3 region has the DNA TGTGCCAGCAGCCTTTTAGGGGACAGGGGCACTGAAGCTTTCTTT.

The chain is built from TRBV6-1 and TRBJ1-2; D remains ambiguous. V was pared by 3 bases and J by 4 bases, with 15 bases between. The CDR3 spans 15 residues. Germline CDR1 is MNHNS and CDR2 is SASEGT. CDR3 nucleotide sequence: TGTGCCAGCAGTGACCTCAAACTTGAGTCCTATGGCTACACCTTC. Its protein is CASSDLKLESYGYTF.

This clonotype occurred a few times. The chain has TRBV7-9 and TRBJ2-5; perhaps TRBD1 as D (6 bases). Gene TRBJ2-7 matches the end of the DNA better, so the J call may be wrong. The germline V gene encodes CDR1 SEHNR and CDR2 FQNEAQ (reference sequence). The CDR3 is 12 residues long. CDR3 in amino acids: CASSPGQSEQYF. CDR3 DNA sequence: TGTGCCAGCAGCCCCGGACAGTCCGAGCAGTACTTC.

The chain links TRBV6-6 to TRBJ1-5; TRBD1 matches at 8 bases. J lost 6 bases, V lost 8 bases, and 9 bases had no gene match. Germline CDR1 reads MNHNY; CDR2 reads SVGAGI (reference sequence). This CDR3 is built from 14 residues. CDR3 in DNA: TGTGCCAGCTACGGGGCGACAGGGGTTCAGCCCCAGCATTTT. As protein: CASYGATGVQPQHF.

This clonotype was seen more than once but under ten times. The chain recombines TRBV7-9 with TRBJ2-1; D unresolved. Germline CDR1 and CDR2: SEHNR and FQNEAQ (reference sequence). V was clipped by 10 bases and J by 0 bases, with 10 bases between them. CDR3 size: 13 residues. This CDR3 is CATEMSSYNEQFF. CDR3 DNA: TGTGCCACAGAGATGAGCTCCTACAATGAGCAGTTCTTC.

This chain joins TRBV14 and TRBJ2-5; TRBD2 matches at 8 bases. V lost 4 bases, J lost 5 bases, and 9 bases stayed unmatched. The CDR3 totals 15 residues. CDR1 and CDR2 from the germline V gene are SGHDN and FVKESK. The CDR3 is CASSRVGGLEETQYF. The CDR3 DNA reads TGTGCCAGCAGCCGAGTAGGGGGACTAGAGGAGACCCAGTACTTC. Complete variable domain (other parts from reference TRBV14 and TRBJ2-5): EAGVTQFPSHSVIEKGQTVTLRCDPISGHDNLYWYRRVMGKEIKFLLHFVKESKQDESGMPNNRFLAERTGGTYSTLKVQPAELEDSGVYFCASSRVGGLEETQYFGPGTRLLVL.

The chain employs TRBV20-1 and TRBJ2-5; D not certain. CDR1 and CDR2 from the germline V gene are DFQATT and SNEGSKA (reference sequence). The CDR3 runs to 14 residues. V dropped 0 bases and J dropped 6 bases, with 14 bases sitting between them. The CDR3 DNA sequence: TGCAGTGCTAGAGATTTCGAACAAGGAAAGACCCAGTACTTC. Translation gives CSARDFEQGKTQYF.

The rearrangement uses TRBV6-1 and TRBJ1-2; D uncertain. Germline lookup yields CDR1 MNHNS and CDR2 SASEGT. There are 14 residues in the CDR3. Trimming shortened V by 3 bases and J by 7 bases, and 15 bases separated the two germline ends. The CDR3: CASSDQETTIGYTF. DNA of the CDR3: TGTGCCAGCAGTGATCAGGAAACAACGATTGGCTACACCTTC.

This chain uses TRBV21-1 with TRBJ2-4. TRBV21-1 is a known pseudogene. The CDR3 loop spans 13 amino acids. The CDR3 region is CASSKVAKNIQYF. CDR3 nucleotides: TGTGCCAGCAGCAAGGTAGCCAAAAACATTCAGTACTTC.

The chain joins TRBV15 to TRBJ1-4; maybe TRBD1 (6 bases). V gave up 0 bases and J gave up 8 bases, with 19 bases separating them. CDR1 is LNHNV, CDR2 YYDKDF, per germline (reference sequence). The CDR3 is 17 amino acids. The CDR3 sequence is CATSREGGTVGNEKLFF. As DNA, the CDR3 is TGTGCCACCAGCAGAGAAGGGGGAACAGTAGGTAACGAAAAACTGTTTTTT.

The chain is built from TRBV6-6 and TRBJ2-5; D is ambiguous. Judging by the DNA end, TRBJ2-7 fits better; the J call may be wrong. Germline CDR1 reads MNHNY; CDR2 reads SVGAGI (reference sequence). This CDR3 contains 14 residues. CDR3 sequence reads: CASSQKDGTYEQYF. CDR3 sequence (DNA): TGTGCCAGCAGCCAGAAGGACGGAACCTACGAGCAGTACTTC.

This sequence joins TRBV4-3 and TRBJ2-7, with TRBD2 matching 10 bases. Germline-derived CDR1 and CDR2 are LGHNA and YSLEER. The CDR3 covers 15 residues. The junction had 6 bases not matched to a gene; V was cut back by 4 bases and J by 3 bases. CDR3 in DNA: TGCGCCAGCAGCCTCGGACTAGCGGAGGTCTACGAGCAGTACTTC. Protein sequence: CASSLGLAEVYEQYF.

J is TRBJ2-1 and V is TRBV2; D gene uncertain. Per the germline V gene, CDR1 is SNHLY and CDR2 is FYNNEI. CDR3 length: 15 residues. V lost 4 bases to trimming and J lost 0 bases, with 10 bases between them. The CDR3 DNA reads TGTGCCAGCAGTGTGGCGGCAAGCTCCTACAATGAGCAGTTCTTC. Amino acids: CASSVAASSYNEQFF.

The chain links TRBV29-1 to TRBJ2-7; 7 bases are shared with TRBD2. This CDR3 region has 15 residues. V lost 6 bases, J lost 2 bases, and 13 bases stayed unmatched. Germline assignment: CDR1 SQVTM and CDR2 ANQGSEA. The CDR3 loop reads CSVRGDGGRPYEQYF. CDR3 sequence (DNA): TGCAGCGTCCGGGGGGACGGTGGTAGACCCTACGAGCAGTACTTC.

This clonotype was counted a few times. The chain links TRBV7-2 to TRBJ1-2, with D possibly being TRBD1 (6 bases). This CDR3 comprises 15 residues. Germline V CDR1 and CDR2: SGHTA, FQGNSA. V was clipped by 2 bases and J by 5 bases, with 15 bases between them. In nucleotides, the CDR3 is TGTGCCAGCAGCTTATCTCACAGGGCAGAGTATGGCTACACCTTC. This translates into CASSLSHRAEYGYTF.

The chain employs TRBV20-1 and TRBJ2-1, with D unclear. The CDR3 consists of 14 residues. Germline V gene sequence: CDR1 DFQATT, CDR2 SNEGSKA (reference sequence). V was cut by 3 bases and J by 2 bases, with 11 bases left in between. The CDR3: CSASGPVAYNEQFF. Here the CDR3 DNA reads TGCAGTGCTAGTGGACCGGTCGCCTACAATGAGCAGTTCTTC.

This clonotype showed up many times. The chain joins TRBV11-2 to TRBJ2-3; D gene uncertain. Per germline, CDR1 SGHAT and CDR2 FQNNGV. Trimming left V 3 bases short and J 4 bases short, with 5 bases between. The CDR3 has 12 amino acids. The DNA for the CDR3 is TGTGCCAGCAGCTTGCCTCCAGATACGCAGTATTTT. As protein: CASSLPPDTQYF.

The chain is built from TRBV9 and TRBJ1-2, with 7 bases lining up with TRBD1. This CDR3 has 13 amino acids. V was pared by 5 bases and J by 5 bases, with 6 bases of the junction left unmatched. The germline CDR1 and CDR2 sequences are SGDLS and YYNGEE. This CDR3 reads CASSGEGAYGYTF. CDR3 in DNA: TGTGCCAGCAGTGGCGAGGGGGCGTATGGCTACACCTTC. Using reference TRBV9 and TRBJ1-2 for the parts outside the CDR3, the full variable domain is DSGVTQTPKHLITATGQRVTLRCSPRSGDLSVYWYQQSLDQGLQFLIQYYNGEERAKGNILERFSAQQFPDLHSELNLSSLELGDSALYFCASSGEGAYGYTFGSGTRLTVV.

This clonotype has more than one count but fewer than ten. The chain links TRBV28 to TRBJ2-4, with 10 bases that match TRBD1. The ends lost 3 bases at V and 6 bases at J; junction bases unmatched: 5. The CDR3 is 15 residues long. Per germline, CDR1 MDHEN and CDR2 SYDVKM. DNA for the CDR3: TGTGCCAGCAGTTTGGGGGGACAGGGGAGAAACATTCAGTACTTC. Its translation: CASSLGGQGRNIQYF.

This clonotype was found a few times. The chain uses TRBV27 and TRBJ1-2, with TRBD1 identical over 9 bases. With 6 bases clipped from V and 8 bases from J, the junction kept 10 bases outside the gene matches. The CDR3 spans 14 residues. The germline gives CDR1 MNHEY, CDR2 SMNVEV (reference sequence). As DNA, the CDR3 is TGTGCCAGCAGGAACCGGGACAGGGCTCAGGGCTACACCTTC. Translation gives CASRNRDRAQGYTF.

The chain combines TRBV4-1 with TRBJ2-5, with 7 bases aligning to TRBD2. CDR1 is MGHRA and CDR2 is YSYEKL in the germline V gene. Trimming cost V 1 base and J 4 bases; bases outside gene matches: 12. The CDR3 length is 17 residues. The CDR3 loop reads CASSQALSGTDRETQYF. Here the CDR3 DNA reads TGCGCCAGCAGCCAAGCCTTAAGCGGGACGGATAGAGAGACCCAGTACTTC.

This clonotype was counted at least ten times. The chain joins TRBV6-5 to TRBJ2-4; unclear D gene. Germline loops: CDR1 MNHEY, CDR2 SVGAGI. CDR3 length: 14 amino acids. Trimming removed 8 bases at V and 4 bases at J, with 15 bases between. In DNA form, the CDR3 reads TGTGCCAGCCGTCCTTACGCGGAGAAAAACATTCAGTACTTC. Amino acids: CASRPYAEKNIQYF.

In nucleotides, the CDR3 is TGTGCCAGCAGCGTGATTGGCGGTGAGCAGTTCTTC. It specifies CASSVIGGEQFF. The V and J genes are TRBV9 and TRBJ2-1, with no clear D. Trimming took off 2 bases at V and 9 bases at J, with 9 bases between the two ends. The CDR3 length is 12 residues. The germline CDR1 and CDR2 sequences are SGDLS and YYNGEE. Drawing the rest from reference TRBV9 and TRBJ2-1, the complete variable domain is DSGVTQTPKHLITATGQRVTLRCSPRSGDLSVYWYQQSLDQGLQFLIQYYNGEERAKGNILERFSAQQFPDLHSELNLSSLELGDSALYFCASSVIGGEQFFGPGTRLTVL.

The chain combines TRBV6-2 or TRBV6-3 with TRBJ2-2, with 7 positions matching TRBD1. CDR3 length equals 14 residues. Germline CDR1 is MNHEY and CDR2 is SVGEGT. The trim removed 6 bases at V and 3 bases at J, leaving 4 bases unmatched. CDR3 bases: TGTGCCAGCAGGCCGACAGGGTACACCGGGGAGCTGTTTTTT. This encodes CASRPTGYTGELFF.

CDR3 amino acids: CASSSGQGLAETQYF. In DNA form, the CDR3 reads TGCGCCAGCAGCTCAGGACAGGGACTGGCGGAGACCCAGTACTTC. V usage is TRBV5-1 and J usage is TRBJ2-7; TRBD1 matches at 8 bases. The J call may be wrong; the DNA end is better matched by TRBJ2-5. This CDR3 has 15 amino acids. CDR1 and CDR2 from the germline V gene are SGHRS and YFSETQ.

V usage is TRBV14 and J usage is TRBJ2-2; D is unresolved. Germline CDR1 reads SGHDN; CDR2 reads FVKESK. The V end was cut by 0 bases, the J end by 1 base, with 3 bases between. The CDR3 contains 14 residues. CDR3 region: CASSQDWNTGELFF. CDR3 nucleotide sequence: TGTGCCAGCAGCCAAGATTGGAACACCGGGGAGCTGTTTTTT.

To note about this clonotype: This may come from a read error, since a much larger clone is one base off. V gene TRBV29-1 combines with J gene TRBJ1-3, with TRBD1 as a possible D gene (6 bases). Germline CDR1 reads SQVTM; CDR2 reads ANQGSEA. The CDR3 consists of 14 residues. The DNA for the CDR3 is TGCATCGTTGAAGATGGGGGGGCGGGAAACACCATATATTTT. Its translation: CIVEDGGAGNTIYF.

The rearrangement links TRBV27 to TRBJ2-3, with 8 bases fitting TRBD1. The J segment lost 5 bases and the V segment lost 5 bases, leaving 9 bases of the junction unmatched. Per the germline V gene, CDR1 is MNHEY and CDR2 is SMNVEV (reference sequence). The CDR3 has 15 amino acids. CDR3 in amino acids: CASSLTGEVGDTQYF. In DNA, the CDR3 is TGTGCCAGCAGTCTGACAGGGGAGGTGGGAGATACGCAGTATTTT.

The CDR3 is CASSPGRSTGRHSPLHF. The CDR3 DNA follows: TGTGCCAGTAGTCCCGGAAGATCGACAGGGAGACATTCACCCCTCCACTTT. V gene TRBV19 combines with J gene TRBJ1-6, with 7 nucleotides matching TRBD1. Germline CDR1 and CDR2: LNHDA and SQIVND (reference sequence). The CDR3 length is 17 residues. V shed 5 bases, J shed 8 bases, and the junction held 15 bases outside the gene matches.